The T cell receptor beta chain described here comes from a study of breast tumors, draining lymph nodes, adjacent tissues. General study points: That most tumor T cells come from lymph nodes remained unproven. Compared with lymph nodes, tumors were less diverse; compared with nontumor tissue, more. The data were judged consistent with most tumor T cells coming from lymph node and expanding in tumor.

In germline, CDR1 is SGHTA, CDR2 FQGTGA. This CDR3 contains 15 residues. Trimming shortened V by 4 bases and J by 2 bases, and 11 bases separated the two germline ends. TCRdb re-called the multiplex PCR reads through MiXCR, storing one row per CDR3 protein. In the table there are over 12,000 distinct CDR3 sequences, around 47% of which are singletons. As regards this clonotype: Its antigen is still unknown.

The sample was tumor-adjacent breast tissue. The V call is TRBV7-3, the J call TRBJ2-2, with D perhaps TRBD1 or TRBD2 (5 bases each). The sequence was obtained from a female donor with breast cancer. Some clones in this sample may be carry-over from other donors' samples. The CDR3 DNA sequence: TGTGCCAGCAGCTATAATGGGGGAAACACCGGGGAGCTGTTTTTT. Translated, it gives CASSYNGGNTGELFF.